Listed below are T cell receptor beta chains from one sample, sequenced in a study of response to subunit inactivated influenza vaccine. TCRdb reanalysed the RT-PCR reads using MiXCR and keeps one entry per CDR3 protein. The sample records hundreds of thousands of distinct CDR3 sequences, 10% to 15% being singletons. Sequenced material: PBMCs from blood, taken on the day of vaccination. Receptors were obtained from a man aged 50-60 years who received an inactivated influenza vaccine. The CDR3 runs from the conserved cysteine through the conserved F or W. Each record gives: V gene, clone size, J gene, D gene, CDR3 DNA, CDR3 protein. A D gene is named only where the DNA matches it firmly. The size field is filled for only some rows; it gives once, few, many or a size class.

TRBV4-3	NA	TRBJ2-7	TRBD1	TGCGCCAGCAGCCAATCCCTGACAGGGTCCTACGAGCAGTACTTC	CASSQSLTGSYEQYF
TRBV28	NA	TRBJ2-4	TRBD2	TGTGCCAGCAGTCCCCGGGCTAGCGGGAGTCTCCCAGCCAAAAACATTCAGTACTTC	CASSPRASGSLPAKNIQYF
TRBV3-1	few	TRBJ2-7	TRBD2	TGTGCCAGCAGCCGACTAGCGGGAGTCGAGCAGTACTTC	CASSRLAGVEQYF
TRBV11-1	few	TRBJ2-5	NA	TGTGCCAGCAGCTTCGAACAAGAGACCCAGTACTTC	CASSFEQETQYF
TRBV9	NA	TRBJ2-1	NA	TGTGCCAGCAGCCCCCAGCACAATGAGCAGTTCTTC	CASSPQHNEQFF
TRBV29-1	few	TRBJ2-1	NA	TGCAGCGGCCGTTGGGATGAGCAGTTCTTC	CSGRWDEQFF
TRBV20-1	NA	TRBJ2-1	TRBD2	TGCAGTGCTAGTAGGCTAGCGGGAGGGGCCTACAATGAGCAGTTCTTC	CSASRLAGGAYNEQFF
TRBV7-6	NA	TRBJ2-2	TRBD1	TGTGCCAGCAGCCCTCGGACAGGGAGGAACACCGGGGAGCTGTTTTTT	CASSPRTGRNTGELFF
TRBV2	many	TRBJ1-5	NA	TGTGCCAGCAAGTCCGACAGAAGCAATCAGCCCCAGCATTTT	CASKSDRSNQPQHF
TRBV9	few	TRBJ1-1	NA	TGTGCCAGCAGCGTAGGCGCAGGGATCATGAACACTGAAGCTTTCTTT	CASSVGAGIMNTEAFF
TRBV4-2	NA	TRBJ2-3	NA	TGTGCCAGCAGCCCGGGACTCCCGGGCGCCACAGATACGCAGTATTTT	CASSPGLPGATDTQYF
TRBV5-6	few	TRBJ1-1	NA	TGTGCCAGCAGCTTGGAGGCGTGGTCGGGCACTGAAGCTTTCTTT	CASSLEAWSGTEAFF
TRBV9	NA	TRBJ2-7	NA	TGTGCCAGCAGCGACGACGGACAGTCCAAAGCCTACGAGCAGTACTTC	CASSDDGQSKAYEQYF
TRBV20-1	few	TRBJ2-3	TRBD2	TGCAGTGCTAGAGATCCGGGACTAGCGAACAAAGATACGCAGTATTTT	CSARDPGLANKDTQYF
TRBV4-2	NA	TRBJ2-7	NA	TGTGCCAGCAGCCAAGAAATAGGAGGTGACTACGAGCAGTACTTC	CASSQEIGGDYEQYF
TRBV11-2	NA	TRBJ2-2	TRBD1	TGTGCCAGCAGCTTTCGGACAGGGGGACGTGCGAACACCGGGGAGCTGTTTTTT	CASSFRTGGRANTGELFF
TRBV5-1	few	TRBJ1-4	TRBD1	TGCGCCAGCAGCTTGATGGACAGGGGAAACGAAAAACTGTTTTTT	CASSLMDRGNEKLFF